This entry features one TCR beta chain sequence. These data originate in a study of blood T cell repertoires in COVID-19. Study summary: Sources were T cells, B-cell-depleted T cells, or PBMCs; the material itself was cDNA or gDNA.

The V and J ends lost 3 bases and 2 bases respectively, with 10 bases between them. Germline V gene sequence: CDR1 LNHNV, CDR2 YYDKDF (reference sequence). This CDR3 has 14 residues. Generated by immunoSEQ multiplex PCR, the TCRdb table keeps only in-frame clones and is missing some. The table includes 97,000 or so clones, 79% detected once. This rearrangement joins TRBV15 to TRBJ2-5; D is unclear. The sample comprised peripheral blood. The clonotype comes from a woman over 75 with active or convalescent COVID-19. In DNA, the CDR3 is TGTGCCACCAGCAGGTCCGGGTCACAAGAGACCCAGTACTTC. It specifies CATSRSGSQETQYF.